The rows below give T cell receptor beta chains drawn from one sample of a study of regulatory T cells in long-lasting Graves disease. Using its own MiXCR run on the multiplex PCR reads, TCRdb lists one record per CDR3 protein. Of 310,000 or so distinct CDR3 sequences detected, around 20% appear once; the ten largest clones hold roughly 50%. Source: peripheral blood mononuclear cells (PBMCs), taken when the disease was refractory, from a patient treated with antithyroid drugs. These receptors came from a female donor with Graves disease. CDR3s include the opening cysteine and the closing phenylalanine or tryptophan. The order of the fields is V gene, clone size, CDR3 protein. A clone size is listed for some rows: how often the clone was seen (once, few, many), or a class if it is expanded.

>TRBV18|many
CASSPIDRGQKTQYF
>TRBV27|NA
CASTTSGRVNEQFF
>TRBV12-3/TRBV12-4|many
CASSPRTADLYSNQPQHF
>TRBV7-9|few
CASSLWTSGYTDTQYF
>TRBV19|many
CASRTYSNQPQHF
>TRBV5-1|NA
CASSLGRLGVYGYTF
>TRBV7-2|many
CASSLQGVQETQYF
>TRBV5-5|NA
CASSWTGGNEQFF
>TRBV18|NA
CASSIRGTDYGYTF
>TRBV20-1|NA
CSARVRTGVYEQYF
>TRBV2|many
CASRQLAGGQETQYF
>TRBV12-3/TRBV12-4|NA
CASSLALGQSTDTQYF
>TRBV3-1|NA
CASSQVITKRPQHF
>TRBV5-6|once
CASSFFVKAYEQYF
>TRBV7-2|NA
CASGPPGGWDSPLHF
>TRBV28|few
CASSLFGGDNSPLHF
>TRBV7-2|few
CASSLGTGEAAQYF
>TRBV6-2/TRBV6-3|many
CASSYSNTFPYEQYF
>TRBV30|many
CAWRREEEAFF
>TRBV2|NA
CASSDGSGRRGTQHF
>TRBV4-1|few
CASSQEAQYNSPLHF
>TRBV6-1|few
CASSRYDRTSYF
>TRBV28|many
CASTTGYEQYF
>TRBV5-1|NA
CASSWGTGRNTEAFF
>TRBV5-1|NA
CASSLERDEAFF
>TRBV11-2|many
CASSHRGGLGLVETQYF
>TRBV7-7|NA
CASSLDLGAQETQYF
>TRBV7-2|NA
CASSRLAGGGETQYF
>TRBV7-2|many
CASSTAGAETQYF
>TRBV7-2|many
CASSPREPFYEQYF
>TRBV11-2|NA
CASSFDRGPYNEQFF
>TRBV4-1|NA
CASSLNRVREKLFF
>TRBV30|NA
CAWSDLPGANVLTF
>TRBV5-1|NA
CASSLSQAGGAYNEQFF
>TRBV3-1|few
CASSRGTRGYEQYF
>TRBV2|many
CASSEGQANTGELFF
>TRBV9|many
CASSVEGGHQPQHF
>TRBV28|many
CASSQDRVRDEKLFF
>TRBV28|many
CASSPRTAQAFF
>TRBV28|many
CASSNQGLGAFF
>TRBV11-2|few
CASSSNLGLASYEQYF
>TRBV19|NA
CASSIWPLNTEAFF
>TRBV15|few
CATSRDTSLETQYF
>TRBV5-1|NA
CASSSDGTSTDTQYF
>TRBV4-1|NA
CASSQPSGGTDTQYF
>TRBV15|many
CATSRRDGEGRDGYTF
>TRBV28|many
CASRIPGTYGYTF
>TRBV10-2|NA
CASSETRDRGNEQYF
>TRBV28|NA
CASKETDYNEQFF
>TRBV4-2|NA
CASSQESGVNTGELFF
>TRBV2|few
CASNSAGANTGELFF
>TRBV28|many
CASSIQGASNQPQHF
>TRBV7-8|NA
CASSPTRAYSNQPQHF
>TRBV19|many
CASEDSSANYGYTF
>TRBV20-1|NA
CSAEGGSYGQYF
>TRBV20-1|NA
CSAGGGGTNTEAFF
>TRBV20-1|NA
CSAGTSLETQYF
>TRBV6-2/TRBV6-3|NA
CASSYSIGEHQPQHF
>TRBV25-1|NA
CASRLSGPYF
>TRBV18|few
CASSPQGDSYEQYF